The T cell receptor beta chain described here comes from a study of metastatic and nonmetastatic thyroid tumors. Study as a whole: Repertoires from blood and tumor or nodule tissue of malignant and benign thyroid patients were compared.

J lost 3 bases, V lost 3 bases, and 10 bases had no gene match. Germline V gene data show CDR1 as SGHRS and CDR2 as YFSETQ. This CDR3 has 16 residues. As regards this clone: Its matching antigen is unknown.

Authors' data handling: Researchers built a distant-metastasis classifier for papillary thyroid cancer that drew on CDR3 differences across clinicopathological groups. Through MiXCR, TCRdb re-clonotyped the PCR reads. The V and J calls, along with clone size, are taken from TCRdb and not from the paper's own processing. This table holds about 33,000 clones, 11% found once. Patients were all untreated before their thyroid surgery. Study observations and caveats: Reported TCR beta diversity, measured in blood and tumor, was significantly higher for malignant thyroid tumors than for benign nodules.

This clonotype was sampled from a female donor with papillary thyroid cancer or a benign thyroid nodule (not recorded which). Some clones in this sample may be carry-over from other donors' samples. The chain links TRBV5-1 to TRBJ1-2, with TRBD1 matching 8 bases. The sample consisted of blood. The CDR3 bases are TGCGCCAGCAGCTCTGCCCCAGGGGGCCTAGACTATGGCTACACCTTC. Protein sequence: CASSSAPGGLDYGYTF.